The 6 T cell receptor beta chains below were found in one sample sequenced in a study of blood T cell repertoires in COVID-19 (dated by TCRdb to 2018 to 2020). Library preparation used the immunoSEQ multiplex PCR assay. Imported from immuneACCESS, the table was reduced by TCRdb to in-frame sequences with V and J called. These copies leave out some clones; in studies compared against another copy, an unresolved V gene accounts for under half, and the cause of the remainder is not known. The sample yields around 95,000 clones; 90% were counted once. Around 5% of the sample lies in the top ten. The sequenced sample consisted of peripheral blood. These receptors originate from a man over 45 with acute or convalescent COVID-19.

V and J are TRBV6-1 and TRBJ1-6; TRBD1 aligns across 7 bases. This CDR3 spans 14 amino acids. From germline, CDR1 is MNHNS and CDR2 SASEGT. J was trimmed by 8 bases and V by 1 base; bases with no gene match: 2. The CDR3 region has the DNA TGTGCCAGCAGTGAAGGAGGGGGCGATTCACCCCTCCACTTT. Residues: CASSEGGGDSPLHF.

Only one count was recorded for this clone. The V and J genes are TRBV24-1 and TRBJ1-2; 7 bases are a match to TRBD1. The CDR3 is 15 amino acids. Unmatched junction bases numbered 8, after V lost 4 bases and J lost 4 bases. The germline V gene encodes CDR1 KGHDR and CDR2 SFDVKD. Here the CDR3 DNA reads TGTGCCACCAGTGACCGGACAGGTTCCCCCTATGGCTACACCTTC. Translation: CATSDRTGSPYGYTF.

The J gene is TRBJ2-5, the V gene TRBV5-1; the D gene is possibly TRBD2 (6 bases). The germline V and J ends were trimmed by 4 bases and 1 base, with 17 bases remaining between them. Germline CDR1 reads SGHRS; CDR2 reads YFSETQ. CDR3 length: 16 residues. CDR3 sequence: CASSPRGSLGQETQYF. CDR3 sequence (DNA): TGCGCCAGCAGCCCCCGGGGGAGTTTAGGCCAAGAGACCCAGTACTTC.

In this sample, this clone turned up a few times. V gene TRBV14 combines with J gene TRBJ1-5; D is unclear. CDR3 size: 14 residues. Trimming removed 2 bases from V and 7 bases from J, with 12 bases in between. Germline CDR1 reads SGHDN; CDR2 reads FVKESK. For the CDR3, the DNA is TGTGCCAGCAGCCAAATGGGTCAACAGCAGCCCCAGCATTTT. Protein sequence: CASSQMGQQQPQHF.

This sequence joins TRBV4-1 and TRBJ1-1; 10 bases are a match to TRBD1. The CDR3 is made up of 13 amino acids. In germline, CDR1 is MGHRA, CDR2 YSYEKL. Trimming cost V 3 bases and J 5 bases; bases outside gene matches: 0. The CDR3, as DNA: TGCGCCAGCAGCCAGGGACAGGGGACTGAAGCTTTCTTT. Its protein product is CASSQGQGTEAFF.

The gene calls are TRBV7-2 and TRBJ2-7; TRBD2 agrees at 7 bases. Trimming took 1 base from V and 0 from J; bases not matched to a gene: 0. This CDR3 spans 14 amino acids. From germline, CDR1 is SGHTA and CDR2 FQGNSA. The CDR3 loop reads CASSLGTSSYEQYF. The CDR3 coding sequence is TGTGCCAGCAGCTTAGGGACTAGCTCCTACGAGCAGTACTTC.